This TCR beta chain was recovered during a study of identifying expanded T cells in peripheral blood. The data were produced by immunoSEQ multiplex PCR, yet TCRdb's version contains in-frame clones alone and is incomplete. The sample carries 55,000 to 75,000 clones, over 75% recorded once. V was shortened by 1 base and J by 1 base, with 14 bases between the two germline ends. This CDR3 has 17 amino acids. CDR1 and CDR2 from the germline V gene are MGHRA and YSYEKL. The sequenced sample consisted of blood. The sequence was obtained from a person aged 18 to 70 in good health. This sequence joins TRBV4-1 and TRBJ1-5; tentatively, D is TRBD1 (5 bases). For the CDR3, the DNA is TGCGCCAGCAGCCAAGTGCTACAGGAATTAAGCAATCAGCCCCAGCATTTT. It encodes CASSQVLQELSNQPQHF.